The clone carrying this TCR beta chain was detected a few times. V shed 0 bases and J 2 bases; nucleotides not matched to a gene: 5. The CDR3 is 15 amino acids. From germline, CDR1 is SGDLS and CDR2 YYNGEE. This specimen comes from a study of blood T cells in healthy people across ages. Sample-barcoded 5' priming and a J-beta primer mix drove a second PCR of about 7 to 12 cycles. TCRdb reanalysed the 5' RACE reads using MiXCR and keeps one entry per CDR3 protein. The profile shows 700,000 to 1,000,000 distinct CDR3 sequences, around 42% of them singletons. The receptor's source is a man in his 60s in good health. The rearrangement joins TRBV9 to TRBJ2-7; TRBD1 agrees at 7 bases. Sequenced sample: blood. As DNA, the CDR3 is TGTGCCAGCAGCGTAGGACCCACAGGGGCCTACGAGCAGTACTTC. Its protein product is CASSVGPTGAYEQYF. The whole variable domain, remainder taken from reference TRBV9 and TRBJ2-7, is DSGVTQTPKHLITATGQRVTLRCSPRSGDLSVYWYQQSLDQGLQFLIQYYNGEERAKGNILERFSAQQFPDLHSELNLSSLELGDSALYFCASSVGPTGAYEQYFGPGTRLTVT.